One sample yielded the 28 T cell receptor beta chains listed below, sequenced in a study of T cell changes during pregnancy in multiple sclerosis. The table came from immunoSEQ multiplex PCR; TCRdb's copy has only in-frame clones and leaves some out. The sample lists roughly 48,000 clones, roughly 94% seen once, with 5.9% in the top ten. Sequences were derived from CD8+ T cells from peripheral blood mononuclear cells, sampled in the first trimester of pregnancy. The receptors derive from a female donor with multiple sclerosis, enrolled in a pregnancy study.

This sequence joins TRBV7-9 and TRBJ2-5, with D maybe TRBD2 (6 bases). Trimming took 5 bases from V and 2 from J, leaving 12 bases between them. The CDR3 runs 14 residues. CDR1 is SEHNR, CDR2 FQNEAQ, per germline (reference sequence). DNA of the CDR3: TGTGCCAGCAGCCATGGAGGGCCTCAAGAGACCCAGTACTTC. Amino acid sequence: CASSHGGPQETQYF.

This chain joins TRBV4-2 and TRBJ2-1; possible D gene TRBD2, 6 bases. Trimming left V 0 bases short and J 7 bases short, with 16 bases between. The CDR3 is made up of 16 amino acids. Looked up from germline, CDR1 is LGHNA and CDR2 is YNFKEQ. CDR3 sequence: CASSQDLASEGNEQFF. For the CDR3, the DNA is TGTGCCAGCAGCCAAGATCTGGCTAGCGAAGGGAATGAGCAGTTCTTC.

The chain joins TRBV19 to TRBJ2-7, with 8 bases identical to TRBD1. V trimming: 6 bases; J trimming: 0 bases; junction bases outside the gene matches: 10. This CDR3 region has 16 residues. Germline CDR1 and CDR2: LNHDA and SQIVND (reference sequence). The CDR3 spells CASSPGQGLASYEQYF. The DNA for the CDR3 is TGTGCCAGTAGCCCCGGACAGGGTTTGGCCTCCTACGAGCAGTACTTC.

V and J are TRBV9 and TRBJ1-2; D remains unclear. Germline V lookup: CDR1 SGDLS, CDR2 YYNGEE. This CDR3 comprises 15 residues. The V gene lost 0 bases and the J gene lost 2 bases, with 11 bases spanning the gap. CDR3 sequence (DNA): TGTGCCAGCAGCGTAGGACGGACGGGGAACTATGGCTACACCTTC. It translates to CASSVGRTGNYGYTF. Together with reference TRBV9 and TRBJ1-2, the CDR3 gives the full variable domain: DSGVTQTPKHLITATGQRVTLRCSPRSGDLSVYWYQQSLDQGLQFLIQYYNGEERAKGNILERFSAQQFPDLHSELNLSSLELGDSALYFCASSVGRTGNYGYTFGSGTRLTVV.

This clone was detected only once. The chain combines TRBV30 with TRBJ1-1; TRBD1 might be the D (6 bases). CDR1 and CDR2 from the germline V gene are GTSNPN and SVGIG (reference sequence). This CDR3 comprises 14 residues. V lost 0 bases and J lost 1, with 9 bases in between. In DNA form, the CDR3 reads TGTGCCTGGAGTGTCCCAGGGGAGAACACTGAAGCTTTCTTT. Protein sequence: CAWSVPGENTEAFF.

This sequence joins TRBV4-1 and TRBJ2-1, with TRBD2 matching 11 bases. The CDR3 has 16 amino acids. Per the germline V gene, CDR1 is MGHRA and CDR2 is YSYEKL. The junction had 5 bases not matched to a gene; V was cut back by 2 bases and J by 5 bases. In DNA, the CDR3 is TGCGCCAGCAGCCAACCGGGACTAGCGGTGAACAATGAGCAGTTCTTC. The encoded protein is CASSQPGLAVNNEQFF.

V usage is TRBV5-1 and J usage is TRBJ2-3; no clear D. Trimming took 1 base from V and 4 from J, leaving 13 bases between them. CDR1 and CDR2 from the germline V gene are SGHRS and YFSETQ. The CDR3 extends over 15 amino acids. CDR3 in DNA: TGCGCCAGCAGCTTGATGCCTATTCGGGCAGATACGCAGTATTTT. Translation: CASSLMPIRADTQYF.

The chain employs TRBV27 and TRBJ2-7; TRBD1 matches 8 bases. After removal of 5 bases from V and 5 bases from J, the junction contained 2 bases not matched to a gene. This CDR3 is built from 12 residues. The germline gives CDR1 MNHEY, CDR2 SMNVEV (reference sequence). The CDR3: CASSQQGDEQYF. CDR3 coding DNA: TGTGCCAGCAGTCAACAGGGGGACGAGCAGTACTTC.

V usage is TRBV5-1 and J usage is TRBJ1-1; no firm D call. Germline V gene sequence: CDR1 SGHRS, CDR2 YFSETQ. Trimming removed 0 bases from V and 1 base from J, with 7 bases in between. The CDR3 has 14 residues. The CDR3 nucleotides read TGCGCCAGCAGCTTGGCCACGGGGAACACTGAAGCTTTCTTT. Protein sequence: CASSLATGNTEAFF.

The chain carries TRBV19 and TRBJ1-1, with TRBD1 identical over 9 bases. The CDR3 spans 14 residues. The trim removed 5 bases at V and 5 bases at J, leaving 6 bases unmatched. Germline V gene data show CDR1 as LNHDA and CDR2 as SQIVND (reference sequence). The CDR3 nucleotides read TGTGCCAGTAGTCTAATGACAGGGGGGACTGAAGCTTTCTTT. This encodes CASSLMTGGTEAFF.

The chain links TRBV6-4 to TRBJ2-3, with TRBD2 matching 8 bases. From germline, CDR1 is MRHNA and CDR2 SNTAGT. The CDR3 covers 16 residues. J was trimmed by 6 bases and V by 3 bases; bases with no gene match: 11. The CDR3 sequence is CASSERAGDGSDTQYF. The CDR3 bases are TGTGCCAGCAGTGAGCGAGCGGGAGACGGTTCGGATACGCAGTATTTT.

This chain uses TRBV27 with TRBJ2-7; a possible D gene is TRBD2 (6 bases). Germline V CDR1 and CDR2: MNHEY, SMNVEV (reference sequence). V gave up 6 bases and J gave up 3 bases, with 18 bases separating them. The CDR3 extends over 15 amino acids. CDR3 residues: CASRPLGGRDYEQYF. In DNA form, the CDR3 reads TGTGCCAGCAGACCCTTGGGGGGAAGGGACTACGAGCAGTACTTC.

This chain's CDR3 is CASSVEGEPYEQYF. CDR3 coding DNA: TGTGCCAGCAGTGTCGAGGGAGAACCCTACGAGCAGTACTTC. This sequence joins TRBV6-1 and TRBJ2-7, with D perhaps TRBD2 (5 bases). Germline CDR1 is MNHNS and CDR2 is SASEGT. The CDR3 runs to 14 residues. V lost 4 bases and J lost 2, with 12 bases in between.

The V call is TRBV27, the J call TRBJ2-2, with TRBD2 matching 12 bases. The CDR3 is made up of 15 amino acids. V was clipped by 4 bases and J by 7 bases; unmatched bases: 4. Germline loops: CDR1 MNHEY, CDR2 SMNVEV (reference sequence). CDR3 DNA: TGTGCCAGCAGTTGGCTAGCGGGAGGGATCGGGGAGCTGTTTTTT. It is translated as CASSWLAGGIGELFF.

The chain combines TRBV9 with TRBJ2-6, with D hard to call. The CDR3 sequence is 16 residues long. Trimming shortened V by 3 bases and J by 0 bases, and 10 bases separated the two germline ends. Per the germline V gene, CDR1 is SGDLS and CDR2 is YYNGEE. The CDR3, as DNA: TGTGCCAGCAGCGGACATATAAGCTCTGGGGCCAACGTCCTGACTTTC. Residues: CASSGHISSGANVLTF.

The chain couples TRBV11-2 to TRBJ2-2, with TRBD1 matching over 8 bases. This CDR3 has 16 amino acids. Germline CDR1 and CDR2: SGHAT and FQNNGV. The J segment lost 4 bases and the V segment lost 2 bases, leaving 6 bases of the junction unmatched. The CDR3 is CASSLRTGSGTGELFF. In DNA, the CDR3 is TGTGCCAGCAGCTTAAGGACAGGGAGTGGCACCGGGGAGCTGTTTTTT. The whole variable domain, filled in from reference TRBV11-2 and TRBJ2-2, reads EAGVAQSPRYKIIEKRQSVAFWCNPISGHATLYWYQQILGQGPKLLIQFQNNGVVDDSQLPKDRFSAERLKGVDSTLKIQPAKLEDSAVYLCASSLRTGSGTGELFFGEGSRLTVL.

The rearrangement links TRBV27 to TRBJ2-7; 9 bases match TRBD1. The germline CDR1 and CDR2 sequences are MNHEY and SMNVEV (reference sequence). The CDR3 extends over 13 amino acids. V shed 6 bases and J 5 bases; nucleotides not matched to a gene: 5. The DNA of the CDR3 is TGTGCCAGCAGCCCCAGGACAGGGGACGAGCAGTACTTC. Protein sequence: CASSPRTGDEQYF.

The CDR3 nucleotides are TGCGCCAGCAGCTTAGACAGGGGGAACACTGAAGCTTTCTTT. Protein: CASSLDRGNTEAFF. V and J are TRBV5-1 and TRBJ1-1; 8 nucleotides agree with TRBD1. Germline assignment: CDR1 SGHRS and CDR2 YFSETQ. The junction had 1 base not matched to a gene; V was cut back by 2 bases and J by 1 base. The CDR3 length is 14 residues.

This clone has only a few counts. The genes are TRBV19 and TRBJ1-2, with D possibly TRBD1 on 5 matching bases. Germline CDR1 reads LNHDA; CDR2 reads SQIVND (reference sequence). This CDR3 contains 17 residues. Trimming left V 3 bases short and J 6 bases short, with 23 bases between. Here the CDR3 reads CASSILAGSLSAHGYTF. CDR3 in DNA: TGTGCCAGTAGTATTTTGGCAGGGTCCCTATCCGCCCATGGCTACACCTTC.

The J gene is TRBJ2-7, the V gene TRBV18, with TRBD2 matching 10 bases. Looked up from germline, CDR1 is KGHSH and CDR2 is LQKENI. Unmatched junction bases numbered 13, after V lost 10 bases and J lost 4 bases. This CDR3 is built from 15 residues. The CDR3 DNA reads TGTGCCATCGCCGAACGAACTAGCGGGAAGTACGAGCAGTACTTC. It encodes CAIAERTSGKYEQYF.

The chain is built from TRBV7-9 and TRBJ2-7; the D gene is possibly TRBD2 (5 bases). Trimming stripped 3 bases from V and 7 bases from J, with 13 bases between. The germline gives CDR1 SEHNR, CDR2 FQNEAQ (reference sequence). The CDR3 runs 13 residues. The CDR3 loop is CASSFGAAAEQYF. The CDR3 nucleotides read TGTGCCAGCAGCTTCGGAGCGGCCGCAGAGCAGTACTTC.

The genes are TRBV28 and TRBJ2-5; D might be TRBD2 (5 bases). The length of the CDR3 is 14 residues. The V and J ends lost 6 bases and 5 bases respectively, with 16 bases between them. CDR1 and CDR2 from the germline V gene are MDHEN and SYDVKM. As DNA, the CDR3 is TGTGCCAGCAGCTCCCGGGGTCTGGGGGAGACCCAGTACTTC. Translating gives CASSSRGLGETQYF.

This chain uses TRBV6-5 with TRBJ2-4; D perhaps matches TRBD2 (5 bases). CDR1 and CDR2 (germline): MNHEY, SVGAGI. The CDR3 runs to 14 residues. V lost 6 bases to trimming and J lost 3 bases, with 12 bases between them. Here the CDR3 reads CASRRDLGKNIQYF. CDR3 in DNA: TGTGCCAGCAGGAGGGATTTGGGCAAAAACATTCAGTACTTC.

The J gene is TRBJ2-2, the V gene TRBV5-1, with 7 bases matching TRBD2. The junction had 3 bases not matched to a gene; V was cut back by 4 bases and J by 0 bases. This CDR3 is 15 amino acids long. The germline V gene encodes CDR1 SGHRS and CDR2 YFSETQ. CDR3 bases: TGCGCCAGCAGCCCCGGGACTACGAACACCGGGGAGCTGTTTTTT. Amino acids: CASSPGTTNTGELFF.

The rearrangement uses TRBV21-1 and TRBJ2-2; TRBD2, the table's D call, lacks a check against the DNA. TRBV21-1 is annotated as a pseudogene. This CDR3 region has 13 residues. The CDR3 nucleotides read TGTGCCAGCAGGAGTCCGAACACCGGGGAGCTGTTTTTT. Translated, it gives CASRSPNTGELFF.

The rearrangement joins TRBV6-1 to TRBJ2-7; 9 bases fit TRBD2. CDR1 is MNHNS, CDR2 SASEGT, per germline. J gave up 4 bases and V 8 bases, and 6 bases lay outside the gene matches. CDR3 length: 13 residues. DNA for the CDR3: TGTGCCAGCGGCCTAGCGGGATCTTACGAGCAGTACTTC. Its translation: CASGLAGSYEQYF.

This clone has only one observation. This chain connects TRBV27 to TRBJ2-1, with TRBD2 matching 14 bases. CDR3 size: 15 residues. Germline V gene lookup returns CDR1 MNHEY and CDR2 SMNVEV (reference sequence). J lost 8 bases, V lost 5 bases, and 5 bases had no gene match. Here the CDR3 reads CASSQRLAGGDEQFF. The CDR3 nucleotides read TGTGCCAGCAGTCAGAGACTAGCGGGAGGGGATGAGCAGTTCTTC.

CDR3 in amino acids: CASDGSTEAFF. The CDR3 nucleotides read TGTGCCAGCGACGGGAGCACTGAAGCTTTCTTT. The chain uses TRBV2 and TRBJ1-1; D uncertain. This CDR3 spans 11 amino acids. V was cut by 8 bases and J by 4 bases, with 8 bases left in between. Germline-derived CDR1 and CDR2 are SNHLY and FYNNEI.